These T cell receptor beta chains were read from a single sample in a study of blood T cell repertoires in COVID-19. Produced via immunoSEQ multiplex PCR; TCRdb's table is partial and in-frame only. The data contain 120,000 to 150,000 clones, 65% to 90% of them singletons. Sample: peripheral blood. Source of these receptors: a man between 50 and 59 years old with acute or convalescent COVID-19. Both conserved end residues are part of each CDR3. The order of the fields is CDR3 protein, CDR3 DNA, V gene, D gene, clone size, J gene. A D gene is named only where the DNA matches it firmly. Clone size is stated in some rows and not others, as once, few, many or a class when expanded.

CASSRNPQGAGGYTF TGTGCCAGCAGCCGTAACCCTCAGGGGGCAGGTGGCTACACCTTC TRBV7-2 TRBD1 . TRBJ1-2
CASSRQGKVYNEQFF TGTGCCAGTAGTAGACAGGGGAAAGTTTACAATGAGCAGTTCTTC TRBV19 TRBD1 . TRBJ2-1
CASSPGQGPNQPQHF TGTGCCAGCAGTCCGGGACAGGGCCCCAATCAGCCCCAGCATTTT TRBV6-5 TRBD1 . TRBJ1-5
CASSSGQTPEAFF TGTGCCAGCAGTTCAGGACAGACCCCTGAAGCTTTCTTT TRBV27 . . TRBJ1-1
CASSESEAGAHNQPQHF TGCGCCAGCAGTGAGTCTGAAGCGGGGGCCCACAATCAGCCCCAGCATTTT TRBV10-1 . . TRBJ1-5
CASSPPGPSGGYNEQFF TGTGCCAGCTCACCACCGGGTCCTAGCGGGGGTTACAATGAGCAGTTCTTC TRBV18 TRBD2 . TRBJ2-1
CASSSGRGNTGELFF TGCGCCAGCAGCTCAGGACGGGGAAACACCGGGGAGCTGTTTTTT TRBV5-1 . . TRBJ2-2
CATRQALRAQHF TGTGCCACCAGACAGGCCCTACGGGCCCAGCATTTT TRBV24-1 . . TRBJ1-5
CASSLGQGNSPLHF TGCGCCAGCAGCCTAGGACAGGGGAATTCACCCCTCCACTTT TRBV5-1 TRBD1 . TRBJ1-6
CASSLIAAGGNNEQFF TGTGCCAGCAGCTTGATCGCAGCGGGGGGGAATAATGAGCAGTTCTTC TRBV5-4 TRBD2 . TRBJ2-1
CASSPDTGERVEAFF TGTGCCAGCTCACCAGACACAGGGGAGAGGGTTGAAGCTTTCTTT TRBV18 TRBD1 . TRBJ1-1
CASSLATGGAYEQYF TGTGCCAGCAGCTTAGCGACGGGGGGGGCCTACGAGCAGTACTTC TRBV7-8 TRBD2 . TRBJ2-7
CASSPRTGVDTGELFF TGTGCCAGCAGCCCCAGGACAGGGGTTGACACCGGGGAGCTGTTTTTT TRBV3-1/TRBV3-2 TRBD1 . TRBJ2-2
CASSVRQGDSPQHF TGTGCCAGCAGTGTACGACAGGGTGATTCACCCCAGCATTTT TRBV2 TRBD1 few TRBJ1-5
CAGGAYATGELFF TGTGCCGGGGGGGCCTACGCCACCGGGGAGCTGTTTTTT TRBV12-3/TRBV12-4 . . TRBJ2-2
CASSVVEGAGGYTF TGTGCCAGCAGCGTAGTCGAAGGGGCAGGTGGCTACACCTTC TRBV9 . . TRBJ1-2
CASSLWDREHEKLFF TGTGCCAGCAGCTTATGGGACAGGGAACATGAAAAACTGTTTTTT TRBV11-2 TRBD1 . TRBJ1-4
CASSARGTESTDTQYF TGTGCCAGCAGTGCTCGAGGAACCGAGAGCACAGATACGCAGTATTTT TRBV2 . . TRBJ2-3
CASSPRSGSGETQYF TGTGCCAGCAGTCCGCGAAGCGGCTCAGGAGAGACCCAGTACTTC TRBV25-1 . few TRBJ2-5
CASRDSRGGLSNQPQHF TGTGCCAGCAGGGATTCGAGGGGGGGGCTGAGCAATCAGCCCCAGCATTTT TRBV21-1 . . TRBJ1-5
CSVDATDRNTEAFF TGCAGCGTTGATGCGACAGACCGGAACACTGAAGCTTTCTTT TRBV29-1 . . TRBJ1-1
CASSGGQAAAFF TGTGCCAGTAGTGGGGGACAGGCAGCGGCTTTCTTT TRBV19 TRBD1 . TRBJ1-1
CASALTGGMYEQYF TGTGCCAGCGCCCTTACGGGAGGGATGTACGAGCAGTACTTC TRBV6-5 TRBD2 . TRBJ2-7
CASSFDGGYYGYTF TGCGCCAGCAGCTTTGACGGGGGTTACTATGGCTACACCTTC TRBV5-1 . . TRBJ1-2
CASSSSRGQGGSNQPQHF TGTGCCAGCAGCTCCTCCAGGGGGCAGGGGGGAAGCAATCAGCCCCAGCATTTT TRBV7-8 TRBD1 . TRBJ1-5